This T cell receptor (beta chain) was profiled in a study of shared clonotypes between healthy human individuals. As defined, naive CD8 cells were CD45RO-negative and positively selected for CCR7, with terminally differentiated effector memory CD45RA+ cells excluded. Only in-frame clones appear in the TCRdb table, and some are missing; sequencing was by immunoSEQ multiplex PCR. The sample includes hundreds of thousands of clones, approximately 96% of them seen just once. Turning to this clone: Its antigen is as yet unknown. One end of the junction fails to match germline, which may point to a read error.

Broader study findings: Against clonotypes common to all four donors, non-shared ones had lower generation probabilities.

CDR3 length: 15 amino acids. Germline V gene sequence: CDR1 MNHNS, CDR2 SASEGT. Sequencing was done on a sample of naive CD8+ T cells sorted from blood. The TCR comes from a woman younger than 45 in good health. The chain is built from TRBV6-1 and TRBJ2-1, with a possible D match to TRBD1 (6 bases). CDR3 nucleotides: TGTGCCAGCAGCGCAGACAGGCATTCCTGCAATGAGCAGTTCTTC. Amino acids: CASSADRHSCNEQFF.